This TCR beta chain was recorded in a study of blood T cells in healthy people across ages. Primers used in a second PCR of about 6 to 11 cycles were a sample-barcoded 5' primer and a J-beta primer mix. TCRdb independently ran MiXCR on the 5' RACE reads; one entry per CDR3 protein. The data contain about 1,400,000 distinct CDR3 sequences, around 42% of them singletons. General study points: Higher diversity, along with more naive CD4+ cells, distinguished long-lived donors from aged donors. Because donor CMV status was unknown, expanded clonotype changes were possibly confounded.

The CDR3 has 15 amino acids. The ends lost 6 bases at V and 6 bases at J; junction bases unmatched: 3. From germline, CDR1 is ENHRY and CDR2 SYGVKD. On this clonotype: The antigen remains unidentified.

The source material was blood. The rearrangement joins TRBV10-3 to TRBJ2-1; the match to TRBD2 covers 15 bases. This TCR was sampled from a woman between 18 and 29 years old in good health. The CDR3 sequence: CAISGLAGGPNEQFF. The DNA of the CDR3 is TGTGCCATCAGCGGACTAGCGGGAGGGCCCAATGAGCAGTTCTTC.